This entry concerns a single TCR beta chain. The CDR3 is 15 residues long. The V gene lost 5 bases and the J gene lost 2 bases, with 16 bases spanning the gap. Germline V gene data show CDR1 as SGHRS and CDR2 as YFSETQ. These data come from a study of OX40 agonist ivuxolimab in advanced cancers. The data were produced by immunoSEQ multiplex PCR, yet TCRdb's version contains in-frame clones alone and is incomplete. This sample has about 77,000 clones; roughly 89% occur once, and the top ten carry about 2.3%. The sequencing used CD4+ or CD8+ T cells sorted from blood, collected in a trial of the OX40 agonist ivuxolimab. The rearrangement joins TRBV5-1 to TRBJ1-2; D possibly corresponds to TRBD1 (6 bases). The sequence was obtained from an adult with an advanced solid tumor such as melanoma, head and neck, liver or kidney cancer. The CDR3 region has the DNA TGCGCCAGCAGGAGGGGCGGGGGGCAGAACTATGGCTACACCTTC. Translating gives CASRRGGGQNYGYTF.